Listed below are T cell receptor beta chains from one sample, sequenced in a study of control samples from healthy donors and cancer patients. Assay: immunoSEQ multiplex PCR; the TCRdb copy retains only in-frame clones and omits some. The table lists about 120,000 clones, 92% of them singletons. The sample taken for sequencing was blood. The receptors here all came from a woman aged 45-59 years in good health. Both conserved end residues are part of each CDR3.

v_call	j_call	cdr3_length	cdr3_aa
TRBV30	TRBJ1-6	10	CALEGRRIHF
TRBV13	TRBJ2-5	17	CASTTLAGGPTQETQYF
TRBV5-1	TRBJ1-4	15	CASHEGAVPNEKLFF
TRBV5-4	TRBJ1-1	12	CASSLVESEAFF
TRBV7-9	TRBJ2-5	13	CASSSRGPETQYF
TRBV5-4	TRBJ1-3	16	CASSLPGRGSGNTIYF
TRBV6-5	TRBJ1-3	11	CASGSGNTIYF
TRBV5-1	TRBJ1-1	17	CASSRNTPGQGDTEAFF
TRBV28	TRBJ1-2	12	CASLGQQYGYTF
TRBV5-6	TRBJ2-7	15	CASSLPGARTYEQYF
TRBV15	TRBJ2-7	15	CATSRDPAGINEQYF
TRBV5-1	TRBJ1-1	14	CASNPQGSGTEAFF
TRBV5-4	TRBJ2-3	15	CASSPGMTSTDTQYF
TRBV3-1/TRBV3-2	TRBJ1-6	13	CASSALDNSPLHF
TRBV6-5	TRBJ1-1	15	CASKFTSGLNTEAFF
TRBV19	TRBJ1-1	15	CASSPGSRMNTEAFF
TRBV4-2	TRBJ1-5	15	CASSQQTNTNQPQHF
TRBV5-1	TRBJ2-2	13	CASSLGLAGELFF
TRBV21-1	TRBJ1-6	16	CASSNCGAYYNSPLHF
TRBV5-4	TRBJ1-1	15	CASSSVQGARTEAFF
TRBV3-1/TRBV3-2	TRBJ1-6	13	CASSQVSRSPLHF
TRBV24-1	TRBJ2-1	16	CATSDSGTGVYNEQFF
TRBV10-2	TRBJ1-1	13	CASSVGRSSEAFF
TRBV3-1/TRBV3-2	TRBJ2-7	15	CASSQRGHPSYEQYF
TRBV3-1/TRBV3-2	TRBJ1-3	16	CASSVDGGVPGNTIYF
TRBV29-1	TRBJ2-5	14	CSVVEGDISETQYF
TRBV13	TRBJ2-7	12	CASSPGGNEQYF
TRBV6-5	TRBJ2-7	14	CASSRLAEIYEQYF
TRBV15	TRBJ1-2	15	CATSSGTGGNYGYTF
TRBV19	TRBJ1-5	15	CASSSRDSGNQPQHF
TRBV7-9	TRBJ2-1	16	CASSLGTSGGYNEQFF
TRBV29-1	TRBJ1-1	14	CSGRTPSSGPEAFF
TRBV5-1	TRBJ1-1	13	CASSQGPRAEAFF
TRBV18	TRBJ2-7	16	CASSLTGTQPAYEQYF
TRBV6-4	TRBJ2-2	16	CASSDSKEQGTGELFF
TRBV18	TRBJ2-3	14	CASSPRFGPDTQYF
TRBV19	TRBJ1-2	13	CASRGAPNYGYTF